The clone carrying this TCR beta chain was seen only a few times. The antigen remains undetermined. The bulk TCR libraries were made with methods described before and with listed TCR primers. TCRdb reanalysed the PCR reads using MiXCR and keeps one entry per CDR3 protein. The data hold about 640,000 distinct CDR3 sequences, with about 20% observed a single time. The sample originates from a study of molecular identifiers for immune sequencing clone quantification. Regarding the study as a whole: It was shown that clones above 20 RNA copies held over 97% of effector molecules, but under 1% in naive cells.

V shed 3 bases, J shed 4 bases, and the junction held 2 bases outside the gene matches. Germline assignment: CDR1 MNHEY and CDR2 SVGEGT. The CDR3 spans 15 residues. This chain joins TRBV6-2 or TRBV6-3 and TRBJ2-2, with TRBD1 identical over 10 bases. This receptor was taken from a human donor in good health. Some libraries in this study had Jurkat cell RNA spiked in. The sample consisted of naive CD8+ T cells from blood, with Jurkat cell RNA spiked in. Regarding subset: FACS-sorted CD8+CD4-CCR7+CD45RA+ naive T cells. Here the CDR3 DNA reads TGTGCCAGCAGTTATTGGACAGGGGGCACCGGGGAGCTGTTTTTT. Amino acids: CASSYWTGGTGELFF.